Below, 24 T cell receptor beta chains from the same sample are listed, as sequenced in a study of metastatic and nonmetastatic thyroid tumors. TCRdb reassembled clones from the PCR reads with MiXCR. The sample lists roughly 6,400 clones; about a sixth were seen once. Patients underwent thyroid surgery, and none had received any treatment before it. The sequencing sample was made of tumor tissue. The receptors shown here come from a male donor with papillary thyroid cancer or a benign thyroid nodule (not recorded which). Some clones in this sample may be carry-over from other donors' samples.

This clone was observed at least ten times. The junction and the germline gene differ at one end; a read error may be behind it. The CDR3 sequence: CSARGPSNQPQHF. The CDR3 nucleotides read TGCAGTGCCAGAGGACCTTCCAATCAGCCCCAGCATTTT. The chain carries TRBV20-1 and TRBJ1-5; D unclear. Germline V gives CDR1 DFQATT, CDR2 SNEGSKA (reference sequence). CDR3 size: 13 residues.

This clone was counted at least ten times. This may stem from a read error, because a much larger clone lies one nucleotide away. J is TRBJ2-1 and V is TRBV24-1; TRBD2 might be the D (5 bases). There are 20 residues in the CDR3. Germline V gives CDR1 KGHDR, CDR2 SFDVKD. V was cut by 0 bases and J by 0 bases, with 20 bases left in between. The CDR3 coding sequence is TGTGCCACCAGTGATTTGCCCCTAGTGGGAGTTACAAGCTCCTACAATGAGCAGTTCTTC. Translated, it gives CATSDLPLVGVTSSYNEQFF.

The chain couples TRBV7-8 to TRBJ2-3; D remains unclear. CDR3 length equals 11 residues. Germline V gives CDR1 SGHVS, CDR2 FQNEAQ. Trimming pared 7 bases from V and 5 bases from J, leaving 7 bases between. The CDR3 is CASTTGDTQYF. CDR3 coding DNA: TGTGCCAGCACCACCGGAGATACGCAGTATTTT.

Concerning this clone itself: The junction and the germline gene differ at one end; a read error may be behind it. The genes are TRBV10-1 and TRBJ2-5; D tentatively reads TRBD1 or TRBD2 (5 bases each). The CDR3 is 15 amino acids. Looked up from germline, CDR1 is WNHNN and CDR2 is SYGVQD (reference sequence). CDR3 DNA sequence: TGCGCCTGCAGTGATCACCGGGACGGACACGAGACCCAGTACTTC. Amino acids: CACSDHRDGHETQYF.

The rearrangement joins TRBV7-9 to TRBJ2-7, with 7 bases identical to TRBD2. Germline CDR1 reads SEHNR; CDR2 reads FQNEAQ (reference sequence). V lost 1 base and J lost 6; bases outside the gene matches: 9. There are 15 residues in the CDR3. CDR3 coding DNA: TGTGCCAGCAGCTTAGGGGGGGGAGTGTCGGTCGAGCAGTACTTC. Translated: CASSLGGGVSVEQYF.

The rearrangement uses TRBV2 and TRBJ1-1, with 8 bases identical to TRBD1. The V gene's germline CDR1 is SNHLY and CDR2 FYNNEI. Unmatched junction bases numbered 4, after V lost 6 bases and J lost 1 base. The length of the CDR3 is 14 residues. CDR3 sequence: CASRSDRANTEAFF. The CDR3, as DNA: TGTGCCAGCAGGTCGGACAGGGCGAACACTGAAGCTTTCTTT.

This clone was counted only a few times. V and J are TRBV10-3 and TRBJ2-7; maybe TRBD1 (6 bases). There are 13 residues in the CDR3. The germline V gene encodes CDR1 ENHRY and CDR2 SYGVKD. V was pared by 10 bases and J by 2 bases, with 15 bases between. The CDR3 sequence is CATRDRLAYEQYF. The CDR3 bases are TGTGCCACCAGAGACAGGCTAGCCTACGAGCAGTACTTC.

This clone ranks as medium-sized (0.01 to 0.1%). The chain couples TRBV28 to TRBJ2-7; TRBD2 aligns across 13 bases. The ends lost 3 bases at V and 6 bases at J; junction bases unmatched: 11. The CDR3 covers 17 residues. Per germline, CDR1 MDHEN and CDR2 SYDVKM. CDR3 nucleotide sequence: TGTGCCAGCAGTTTTGGGGCGCGACTAGCGGGAGGACCCGAGCAGTACTTC. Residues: CASSFGARLAGGPEQYF.

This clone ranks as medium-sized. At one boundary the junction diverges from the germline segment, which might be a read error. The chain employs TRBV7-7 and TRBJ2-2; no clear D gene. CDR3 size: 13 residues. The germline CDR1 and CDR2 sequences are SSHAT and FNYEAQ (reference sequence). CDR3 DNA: TGTGCTAGCAGCTTAACAACCACCGGGGAGCTGTTTTTT. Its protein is CASSLTTTGELFF.

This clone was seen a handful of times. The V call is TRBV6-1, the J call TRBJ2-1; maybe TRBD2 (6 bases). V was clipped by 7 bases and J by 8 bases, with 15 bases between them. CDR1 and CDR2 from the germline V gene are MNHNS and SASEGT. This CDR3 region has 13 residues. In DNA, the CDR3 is TGTGCCAGCACTTCGGGACTTGAGGATGAGCAGTTCTTC. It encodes CASTSGLEDEQFF.

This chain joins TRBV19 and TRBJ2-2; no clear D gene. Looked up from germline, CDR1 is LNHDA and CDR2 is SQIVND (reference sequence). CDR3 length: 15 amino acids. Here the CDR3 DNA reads TGTGCGACCCGGTCTGGGTGGGCTGACACCGGGGAGCTGTTTTTT. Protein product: CATRSGWADTGELFF.

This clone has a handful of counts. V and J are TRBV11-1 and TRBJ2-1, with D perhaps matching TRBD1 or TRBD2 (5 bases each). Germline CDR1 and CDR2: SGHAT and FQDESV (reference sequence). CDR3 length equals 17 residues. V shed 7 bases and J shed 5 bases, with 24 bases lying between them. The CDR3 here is CASTPPGATPGNNEQFF. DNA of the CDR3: TGTGCCAGCACCCCACCCGGGGCGACTCCGGGGAACAATGAGCAGTTCTTC.

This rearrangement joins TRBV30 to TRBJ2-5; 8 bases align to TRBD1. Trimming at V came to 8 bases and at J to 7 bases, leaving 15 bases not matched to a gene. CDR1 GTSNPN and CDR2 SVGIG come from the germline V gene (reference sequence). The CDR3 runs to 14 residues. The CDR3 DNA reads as TGTGCCAGCAGTGCCGGACAGGGTTGGGGGACCCAGTACTTC. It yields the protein CASSAGQGWGTQYF.

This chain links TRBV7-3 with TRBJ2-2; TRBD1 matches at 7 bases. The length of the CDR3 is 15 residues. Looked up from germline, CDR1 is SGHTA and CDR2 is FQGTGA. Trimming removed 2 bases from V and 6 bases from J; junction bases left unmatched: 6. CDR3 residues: CASSLSYRGSGELFF. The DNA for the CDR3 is TGTGCCAGCAGCTTATCATACAGGGGTTCCGGGGAGCTGTTTTTT. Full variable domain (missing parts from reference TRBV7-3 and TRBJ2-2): GAGVSQTPSNKVTEKGKYVELRCDPISGHTALYWYRQSLGQGPEFLIYFQGTGAADDSGLPNDRFFAVRPEGSVSTLKIQRTERGDSAVYLCASSLSYRGSGELFFGEGSRLTVL.

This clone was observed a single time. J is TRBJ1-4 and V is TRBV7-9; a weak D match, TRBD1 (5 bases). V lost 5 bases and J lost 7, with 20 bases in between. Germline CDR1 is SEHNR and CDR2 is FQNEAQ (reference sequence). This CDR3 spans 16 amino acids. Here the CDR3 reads CASSLAGEVTGEKLFF. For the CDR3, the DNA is TGTGCCAGCAGCCTCGCGGGGGAAGTGACCGGTGAAAAACTGTTTTTT.

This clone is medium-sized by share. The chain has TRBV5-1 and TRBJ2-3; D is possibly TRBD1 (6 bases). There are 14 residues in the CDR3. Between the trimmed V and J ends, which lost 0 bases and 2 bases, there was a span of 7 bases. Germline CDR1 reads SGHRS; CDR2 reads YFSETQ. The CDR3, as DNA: TGCGCCAGCAGCTTGGGGGGGCCCACAGATACGCAGTATTTT. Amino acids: CASSLGGPTDTQYF.

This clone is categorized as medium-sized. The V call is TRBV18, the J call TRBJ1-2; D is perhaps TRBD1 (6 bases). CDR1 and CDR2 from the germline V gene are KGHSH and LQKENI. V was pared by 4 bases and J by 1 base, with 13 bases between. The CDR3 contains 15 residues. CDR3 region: CASSQWGHNNYGYTF. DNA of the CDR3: TGTGCCAGCTCACAGTGGGGACACAATAACTATGGCTACACCTTC.

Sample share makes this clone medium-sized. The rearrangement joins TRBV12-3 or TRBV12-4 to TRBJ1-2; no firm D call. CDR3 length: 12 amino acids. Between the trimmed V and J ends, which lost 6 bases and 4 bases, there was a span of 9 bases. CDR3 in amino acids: CASRSRAYGYTF. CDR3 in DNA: TGTGCCAGCAGATCTCGGGCCTATGGCTACACCTTC.

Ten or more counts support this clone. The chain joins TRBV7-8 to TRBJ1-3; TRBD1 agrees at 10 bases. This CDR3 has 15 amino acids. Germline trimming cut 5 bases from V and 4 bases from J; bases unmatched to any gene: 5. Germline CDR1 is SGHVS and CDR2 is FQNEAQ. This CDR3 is CASSPDRGVGNTIYF. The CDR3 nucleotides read TGTGCCAGCAGCCCGGACAGGGGGGTCGGAAACACCATATATTTT.

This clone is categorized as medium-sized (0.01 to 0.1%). The CDR3 bases are TGCAGTGCTAGAGACCCCGGACTGGCCGGAGAGACCCAGTACTTC. Encoded protein: CSARDPGLAGETQYF. V is TRBV20-1 and J is TRBJ2-5; D is perhaps TRBD2 (5 bases). V dropped 0 bases and J dropped 4 bases, with 15 bases sitting between them. CDR1 and CDR2 (germline): DFQATT, SNEGSKA (reference sequence). CDR3 length: 15 amino acids.

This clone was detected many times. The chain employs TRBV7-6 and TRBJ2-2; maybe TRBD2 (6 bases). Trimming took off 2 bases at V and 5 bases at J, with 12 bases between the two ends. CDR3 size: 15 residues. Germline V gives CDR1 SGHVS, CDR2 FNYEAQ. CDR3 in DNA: TGTGCCAGCAGCTTATCCGGGGGTTCAACCGGGGAGCTGTTTTTT. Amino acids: CASSLSGGSTGELFF.

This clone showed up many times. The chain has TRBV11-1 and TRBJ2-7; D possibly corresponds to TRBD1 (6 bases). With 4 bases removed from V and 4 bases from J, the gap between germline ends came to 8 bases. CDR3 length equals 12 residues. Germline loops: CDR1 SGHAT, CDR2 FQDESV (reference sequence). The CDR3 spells CASSSDRYEQYF. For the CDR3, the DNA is TGTGCCAGCAGCTCGGACAGATACGAGCAGTACTTC.

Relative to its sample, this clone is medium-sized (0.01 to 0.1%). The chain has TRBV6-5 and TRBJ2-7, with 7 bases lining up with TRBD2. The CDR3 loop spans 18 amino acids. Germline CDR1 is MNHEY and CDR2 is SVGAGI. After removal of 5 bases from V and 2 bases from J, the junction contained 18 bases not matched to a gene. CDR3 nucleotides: TGTGCCAGCAGTCGGACAACCTTCGGCGGGAGAGCACCCTACGAGCAGTACTTC. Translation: CASSRTTFGGRAPYEQYF.

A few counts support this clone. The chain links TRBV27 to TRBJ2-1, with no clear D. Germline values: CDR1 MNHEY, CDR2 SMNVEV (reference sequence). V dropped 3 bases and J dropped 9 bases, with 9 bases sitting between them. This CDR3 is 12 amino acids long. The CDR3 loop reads CASSFSRGEQFF. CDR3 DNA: TGTGCCAGCAGTTTTTCGCGAGGTGAGCAGTTCTTC.